The 29 T cell receptor beta chains reported below all come from one sample, sequenced in a study of cytomegalovirus exposure and HLA in healthy donors. With 60 Vbeta and 13 Jbeta primers, the PCR was carried out. Produced via immunoSEQ multiplex PCR; TCRdb's table is partial and in-frame only. The table has approximately 210,000 clones, 75% to 90% seen once. Sequencing was performed on PBMCs. The receptors were sampled from a man younger than 40 in good health and CMV-seronegative.

J is TRBJ2-1 and V is TRBV5-4, with 13 bases matching TRBD2. From germline, CDR1 is SGHNT and CDR2 YYREEE (reference sequence). The ends lost 3 bases at V and 6 bases at J; junction bases unmatched: 9. This CDR3 is 17 amino acids long. The CDR3, as DNA: TGTGCCAGCAGCTCCGGGACTAGCGGGATTGCTAGCAATGAGCAGTTCTTC. Its protein is CASSSGTSGIASNEQFF.

The chain recombines TRBV5-6 with TRBJ1-2, with D perhaps TRBD1 (5 bases). This CDR3 is 19 amino acids long. The germline V gene encodes CDR1 SGHDT and CDR2 YYEEEE. Trimming removed 4 bases at V and 2 bases at J, with 27 bases between. The CDR3 spells CASSPWEGDFSLLNYGYTF. CDR3 in DNA: TGTGCCAGCAGCCCCTGGGAAGGGGACTTCAGCCTCCTAAACTATGGCTACACCTTC.

The DNA of the CDR3 is TGTGCCAGCAGCAAAGCTCCTGTGCGGACTAGCGGGCGTAACACCGGGGAGCTGTTTTTT. Encoded protein: CASSKAPVRTSGRNTGELFF. The chain joins TRBV2 to TRBJ2-2, with 11 nucleotides matching TRBD2. The CDR3 consists of 20 residues. From germline, CDR1 is SNHLY and CDR2 FYNNEI. The V segment lost 6 bases and the J segment 2 bases; nucleotides outside the gene matches: 17.

This chain links TRBV5-1 with TRBJ2-3, with 7 bases lining up with TRBD2. Germline V gives CDR1 SGHRS, CDR2 YFSETQ. This CDR3 comprises 15 residues. The ends lost 0 bases at V and 2 bases at J; junction bases unmatched: 3. CDR3 loop: CASSLDGTTTDTQYF. CDR3 DNA sequence: TGCGCCAGCAGCTTGGACGGGACTACCACAGATACGCAGTATTTT.

This clone was detected once. The chain recombines TRBV11-2 with TRBJ1-6; D is perhaps TRBD1 (5 bases). Germline V CDR1 and CDR2: SGHAT, FQNNGV. The CDR3 spans 13 residues. The V gene lost 6 bases and the J gene lost 7 bases, with 10 bases spanning the gap. The DNA for the CDR3 is TGTGCCAGCAGGCAGGGAGGGAATTCACCCCTCCACTTT. Its protein product is CASRQGGNSPLHF. Looking up the rest from reference TRBV11-2 and TRBJ1-6 gives the full variable domain: EAGVAQSPRYKIIEKRQSVAFWCNPISGHATLYWYQQILGQGPKLLIQFQNNGVVDDSQLPKDRFSAERLKGVDSTLKIQPAKLEDSAVYLCASRQGGNSPLHFGNGTRLTVT.

This rearrangement joins TRBV7-9 to TRBJ1-1, with D possibly being TRBD1 (5 bases). Germline V gene sequence: CDR1 SEHNR, CDR2 FQNEAQ (reference sequence). Trimming pared 6 bases from V and 1 base from J, leaving 9 bases between. The CDR3 sequence is 13 residues long. CDR3 amino acids: CASRAQGNTEAFF. The CDR3 region has the DNA TGTGCCAGCAGAGCTCAGGGGAACACTGAAGCTTTCTTT.

The V gene is TRBV27, the J gene TRBJ2-7, with TRBD2 matching over 10 bases. This CDR3 comprises 15 residues. Germline assignment: CDR1 MNHEY and CDR2 SMNVEV (reference sequence). The J segment lost 5 bases and the V segment lost 2 bases, leaving 6 bases of the junction unmatched. Here the CDR3 DNA reads TGTGCCAGCAGTTTAAGGCGGAGCGGGAGGGACGAGCAGTACTTC. Encoded protein: CASSLRRSGRDEQYF.

The chain is built from TRBV14 and TRBJ2-1; 8 bases are shared with TRBD2. CDR3 length equals 14 residues. The V gene's germline CDR1 is SGHDN and CDR2 FVKESK. V was clipped by 5 bases and J by 0 bases; unmatched bases: 0. Here the CDR3 DNA reads TGTGCCAGCAGCGGGACTAGCTCCTACAATGAGCAGTTCTTC. Protein: CASSGTSSYNEQFF.

The V call is TRBV28, the J call TRBJ2-1, with D perhaps matching TRBD2 (5 bases). CDR1 MDHEN and CDR2 SYDVKM come from the germline V gene. Trimming stripped 8 bases from V and 4 bases from J, with 6 bases between. The CDR3 runs to 11 residues. CDR3 DNA: TGTGCCAGCTGCGGGTACAATGAGCAGTTCTTC. Amino acids: CASCGYNEQFF. Full variable domain (remainder filled in from reference TRBV28 and TRBJ2-1): DVKVTQSSRYLVKRTGEKVFLECVQDMDHENMFWYRQDPGLGLRLIYFSYDVKMKEKGDIPEGYSVSREKKERFSLILESASTNQTSMYLCASCGYNEQFFGPGTRLTVL.

The chain joins TRBV7-8 to TRBJ2-2; TRBD2 matches at 7 bases. V lost 8 bases, J lost 0 bases, and 3 bases stayed unmatched. CDR1 and CDR2 (germline): SGHVS, FQNEAQ. The CDR3 loop spans 14 amino acids. The CDR3 region is CASGGRANTGELFF. CDR3 bases: TGTGCCAGCGGCGGGAGAGCGAACACCGGGGAGCTGTTTTTT.

This clone was seen just once. V gene TRBV5-1 combines with J gene TRBJ1-2; D is ambiguous. The length of the CDR3 is 16 residues. V dropped 0 bases and J dropped 6 bases, with 18 bases sitting between them. Looked up from germline, CDR1 is SGHRS and CDR2 is YFSETQ. CDR3 sequence: CASSLAPTDPFHGYTF. CDR3 coding DNA: TGCGCCAGCAGCTTGGCCCCTACAGACCCTTTCCATGGCTACACCTTC. Combining the CDR3 with reference TRBV5-1 and TRBJ1-2 gives the whole variable domain KAGVTQTPRYLIKTRGQQVTLSCSPISGHRSVSWYQQTPGQGLQFLFEYFSETQRNKGNFPGRFSGRQFSNSRSEMNVSTLELGDSALYLCASSLAPTDPFHGYTFGSGTRLTVV.

The V call is TRBV10-1, the J call TRBJ2-5; TRBD2 might be the D (5 bases). This CDR3 region has 16 residues. V shed 8 bases and J shed 2 bases, with 21 bases lying between them. The germline CDR1 and CDR2 sequences are WNHNN and SYGVQD (reference sequence). The CDR3 sequence: CASYIKIRRQQETQYF. CDR3 DNA: TGCGCCAGCTATATCAAAATTCGGAGGCAACAAGAGACCCAGTACTTC.

V and J are TRBV7-2 and TRBJ1-2, with D hard to call. V lost 6 bases and J 4 bases, leaving 12 bases between the germline ends. The CDR3 consists of 13 residues. Germline CDR1 SGHTA, CDR2 FQGNSA. The CDR3 region has the DNA TGTGCCAGCAGTGAGCGGGTGGGCTATGGCTACACCTTC. Residues: CASSERVGYGYTF.

This chain links TRBV7-9 with TRBJ2-1, with 8 positions matching TRBD1. The V segment lost 2 bases and the J segment 3 bases; nucleotides outside the gene matches: 6. CDR3 length: 16 amino acids. Germline CDR1 is SEHNR and CDR2 is FQNEAQ (reference sequence). As DNA, the CDR3 is TGTGCCAGCAGCTTATGGGCAGGACAGGGCTACAATGAGCAGTTCTTC. Protein sequence: CASSLWAGQGYNEQFF.

In its sample, this clone was seen once. The chain is built from TRBV2 and TRBJ2-5; 9 positions match TRBD2. The germline V gene has CDR1 SNHLY and CDR2 FYNNEI. V dropped 8 bases and J dropped 3; count of bases not matched to a gene: 13. CDR3 size: 16 residues. The CDR3: CASSTASGTGEETQYF. The DNA for the CDR3 is TGTGCCAGCTCTACGGCTAGCGGGACGGGAGAAGAGACCCAGTACTTC.

This clone was seen a handful of times. The V call is TRBV9, the J call TRBJ2-5; TRBD1 matches 10 bases. This CDR3 has 15 amino acids. Germline values: CDR1 SGDLS, CDR2 YYNGEE. V shed 4 bases, J shed 3 bases, and the junction held 6 bases outside the gene matches. The CDR3 protein is CASSSRDRGKETQYF. The CDR3 DNA sequence: TGTGCCAGCAGCTCGCGGGACAGGGGAAAAGAGACCCAGTACTTC.

The chain links TRBV28 to TRBJ2-1; maybe TRBD1 (5 bases). In germline, CDR1 is MDHEN, CDR2 SYDVKM. The CDR3 totals 15 residues. Between the trimmed V and J ends, which lost 6 bases and 2 bases, there was a span of 14 bases. The CDR3 DNA reads as TGTGCCAGCAGCTCTACAGGTTTAGCCTACAATGAGCAGTTCTTC. It encodes CASSSTGLAYNEQFF.

This chain uses TRBV29-1 with TRBJ2-2; 9 bases line up with TRBD1. The CDR3 totals 18 residues. Germline-derived CDR1 and CDR2 are SQVTM and ANQGSEA. The DNA of the CDR3 is TGCAGTGACGACGGGACAGGGAAGAGCGGGGCCAACACCGGGGAGCTGTTTTTT. Residues: CSDDGTGKSGANTGELFF.

The chain has TRBV6-1 and TRBJ2-1, with D tentatively TRBD2 (6 bases). This CDR3 is 14 amino acids long. V shed 3 bases and J shed 3 bases, with 9 bases lying between them. Germline V CDR1 and CDR2: MNHNS, SASEGT. CDR3 protein: CASSESRGYNEQFF. For the CDR3, the DNA is TGTGCCAGCAGTGAGTCGCGGGGCTACAATGAGCAGTTCTTC.

A word on this clone: Other DNA sequences in the sample encode the same CDR3. The chain links TRBV30 to TRBJ2-7; 8 nucleotides match TRBD1. This CDR3 is built from 14 residues. V shed 0 bases and J 2 bases; nucleotides not matched to a gene: 3. The germline V gene encodes CDR1 GTSNPN and CDR2 SVGIG (reference sequence). The CDR3 bases are TGTGCCTGGAGTGTAGGACAGGGTCCCTACGAGCAGTACTTC. Translation: CAWSVGQGPYEQYF.

The rearrangement uses TRBV9 and TRBJ2-3; 11 nucleotides agree with TRBD2. Trimming at V came to 3 bases and at J to 1 base, leaving 1 base not matched to a gene. The CDR3 length is 15 residues. The germline V gene has CDR1 SGDLS and CDR2 YYNGEE. The CDR3 reads CASSATSGGTDTQYF. The CDR3 DNA sequence: TGTGCCAGCAGCGCGACTAGCGGGGGCACAGATACGCAGTATTTT.

The chain is built from TRBV10-3 and TRBJ2-1; 9 nucleotides align to TRBD2. V was clipped by 4 bases and J by 4 bases; unmatched bases: 8. This CDR3 is 16 amino acids long. Germline CDR1 is ENHRY and CDR2 is SYGVKD. CDR3 loop: CAISAERGAPYNEQFF. For the CDR3, the DNA is TGTGCCATCAGTGCGGAGCGGGGGGCCCCATACAATGAGCAGTTCTTC.

V and J are TRBV19 and TRBJ2-4; D might be TRBD2 (6 bases). This CDR3 has 15 amino acids. Trimming shortened V by 5 bases and J by 7 bases, and 18 bases separated the two germline ends. Germline CDR1 and CDR2: LNHDA and SQIVND (reference sequence). The DNA of the CDR3 is TGTGCCAGTAGTCGCCGGGAGCCGACGGGGAACATTCAGTACTTC. Its translation is CASSRREPTGNIQYF.

This sequence joins TRBV15 and TRBJ2-7; maybe TRBD1 (5 bases). This CDR3 is 15 amino acids long. V lost 1 base, J lost 3 bases, and 13 bases lay in between. The germline CDR1 and CDR2 sequences are LNHNV and YYDKDF (reference sequence). The CDR3 DNA follows: TGTGCCACCAGCAGAGGCAGGGTGATTTTCTACGAGCAGTACTTC. Amino acid sequence: CATSRGRVIFYEQYF.

This sequence joins TRBV7-2 and TRBJ1-5; weak D call: TRBD1 (6 bases). The CDR3 is made up of 15 amino acids. From germline, CDR1 is SGHTA and CDR2 FQGNSA. V gave up 7 bases and J gave up 1 base, with 14 bases separating them. This chain's CDR3 is CASKSLGTSNQPQHF. CDR3 in DNA: TGTGCCAGCAAATCCCTAGGGACAAGCAATCAGCCCCAGCATTTT.

The chain couples TRBV5-1 to TRBJ1-1; D remains unclear. Germline assignment: CDR1 SGHRS and CDR2 YFSETQ. This CDR3 comprises 13 residues. The V and J ends lost 6 bases and 1 base respectively, with 10 bases between them. CDR3 sequence reads: CASNFAGNTEAFF. The CDR3 nucleotides read TGCGCCAGCAATTTCGCGGGGAACACTGAAGCTTTCTTT.

This chain joins TRBV19 and TRBJ2-3; 9 bases match TRBD1. The CDR3 runs to 15 residues. V was pared by 5 bases and J by 7 bases, with 10 bases of the junction left unmatched. In germline, CDR1 is LNHDA, CDR2 SQIVND (reference sequence). The DNA for the CDR3 is TGTGCCAGTAGTGAGGGACAGGGAGTTACAAATACGCAGTATTTT. Protein: CASSEGQGVTNTQYF.

CDR3 in amino acids: CASSSGQGESPQHF. The DNA for the CDR3 is TGTGCCAGCAGTTCCGGACAGGGAGAATCGCCCCAGCATTTT. V is TRBV27 and J is TRBJ1-5; the match to TRBD1 covers 8 bases. Germline CDR1 MNHEY, CDR2 SMNVEV (reference sequence). V lost 4 bases to trimming and J lost 9 bases; unmatched junction nucleotides: 8. The CDR3 totals 14 residues.

The V gene is TRBV7-8, the J gene TRBJ1-1; 8 nucleotides match TRBD1. The CDR3 is 14 amino acids. Germline V lookup: CDR1 SGHVS, CDR2 FQNEAQ. V trimming: 8 bases; J trimming: 4 bases; junction bases outside the gene matches: 9. The CDR3 protein is CASWTGLRGTEAFF. CDR3 sequence (DNA): TGTGCCAGCTGGACAGGGCTACGGGGCACTGAAGCTTTCTTT.